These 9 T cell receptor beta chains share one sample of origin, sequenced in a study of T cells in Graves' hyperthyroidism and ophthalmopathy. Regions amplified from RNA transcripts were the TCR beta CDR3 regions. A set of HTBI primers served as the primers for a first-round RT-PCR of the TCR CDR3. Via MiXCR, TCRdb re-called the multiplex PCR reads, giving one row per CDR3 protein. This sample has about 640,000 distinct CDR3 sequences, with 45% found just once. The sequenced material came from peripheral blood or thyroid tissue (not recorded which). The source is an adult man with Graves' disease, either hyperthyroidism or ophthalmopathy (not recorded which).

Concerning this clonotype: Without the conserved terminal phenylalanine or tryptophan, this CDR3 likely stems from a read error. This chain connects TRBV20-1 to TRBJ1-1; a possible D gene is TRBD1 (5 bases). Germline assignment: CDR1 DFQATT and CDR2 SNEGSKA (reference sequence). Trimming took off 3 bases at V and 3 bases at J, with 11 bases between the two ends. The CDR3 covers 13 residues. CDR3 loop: CSASDGGDTEAFL. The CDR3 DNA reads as TGCAGTGCTAGTGATGGAGGGGACACTGAAGCTTTCCTT.

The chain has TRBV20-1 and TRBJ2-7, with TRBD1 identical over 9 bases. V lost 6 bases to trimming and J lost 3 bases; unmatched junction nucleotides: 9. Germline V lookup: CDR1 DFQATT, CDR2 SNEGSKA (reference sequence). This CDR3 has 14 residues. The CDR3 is CSAEGTGINYEQYF. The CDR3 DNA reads TGCAGTGCGGAGGGGACAGGGATTAACTACGAGCAGTACTTC.

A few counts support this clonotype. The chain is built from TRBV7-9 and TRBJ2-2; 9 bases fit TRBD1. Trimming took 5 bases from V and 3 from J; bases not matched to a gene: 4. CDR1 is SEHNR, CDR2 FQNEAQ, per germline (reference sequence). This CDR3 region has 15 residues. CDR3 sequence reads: CASSRRDRDTGELFF. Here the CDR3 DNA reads TGTGCCAGCAGCCGCCGGGACAGGGACACCGGGGAGCTGTTTTTT.

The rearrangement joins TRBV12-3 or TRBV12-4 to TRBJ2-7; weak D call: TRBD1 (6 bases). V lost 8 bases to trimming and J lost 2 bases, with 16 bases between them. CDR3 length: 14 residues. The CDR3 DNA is TGTGCCAGCGCTCAGGGGCTATTGGCCTACGAGCAGTACTTC. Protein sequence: CASAQGLLAYEQYF.

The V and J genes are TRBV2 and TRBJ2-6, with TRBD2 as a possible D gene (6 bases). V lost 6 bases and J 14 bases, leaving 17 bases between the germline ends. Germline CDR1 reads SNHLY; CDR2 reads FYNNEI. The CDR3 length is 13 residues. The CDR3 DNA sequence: TGTGCCAGCAGCGTGATACCGGGACTCTTCCTGACTTTC. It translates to CASSVIPGLFLTF.

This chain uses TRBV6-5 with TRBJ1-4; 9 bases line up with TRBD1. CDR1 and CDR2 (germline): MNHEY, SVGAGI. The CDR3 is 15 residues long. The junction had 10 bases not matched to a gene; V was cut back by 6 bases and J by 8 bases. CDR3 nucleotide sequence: TGTGCCAGCAGACGGGACGGACAGGGGAGCGAAAAACTGTTTTTT. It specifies CASRRDGQGSEKLFF.

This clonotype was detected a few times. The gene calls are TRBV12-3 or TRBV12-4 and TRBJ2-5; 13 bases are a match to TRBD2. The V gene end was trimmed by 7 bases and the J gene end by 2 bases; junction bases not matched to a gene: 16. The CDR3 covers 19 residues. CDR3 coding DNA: TGTGCCAGCATGAGACAGGGCCGTGGGACTAGCGGGATTCAAGAGACCCAGTACTTC. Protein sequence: CASMRQGRGTSGIQETQYF.

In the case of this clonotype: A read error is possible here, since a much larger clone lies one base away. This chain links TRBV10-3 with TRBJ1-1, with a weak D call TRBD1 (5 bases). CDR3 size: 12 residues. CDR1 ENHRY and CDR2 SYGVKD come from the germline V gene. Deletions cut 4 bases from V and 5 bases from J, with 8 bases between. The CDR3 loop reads CAISVRGTEAFF. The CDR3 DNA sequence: TGTGCCATCAGTGTTAGGGGTACTGAAGCTTTCTTT.

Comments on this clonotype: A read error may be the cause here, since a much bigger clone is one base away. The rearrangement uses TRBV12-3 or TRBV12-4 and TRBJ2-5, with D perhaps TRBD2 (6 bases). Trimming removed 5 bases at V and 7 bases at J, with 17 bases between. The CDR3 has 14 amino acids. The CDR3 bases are TGTGCCAGCAGTGGACTGTCAGGGCGGGGGACCCAGTACTTC. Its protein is CASSGLSGRGTQYF.